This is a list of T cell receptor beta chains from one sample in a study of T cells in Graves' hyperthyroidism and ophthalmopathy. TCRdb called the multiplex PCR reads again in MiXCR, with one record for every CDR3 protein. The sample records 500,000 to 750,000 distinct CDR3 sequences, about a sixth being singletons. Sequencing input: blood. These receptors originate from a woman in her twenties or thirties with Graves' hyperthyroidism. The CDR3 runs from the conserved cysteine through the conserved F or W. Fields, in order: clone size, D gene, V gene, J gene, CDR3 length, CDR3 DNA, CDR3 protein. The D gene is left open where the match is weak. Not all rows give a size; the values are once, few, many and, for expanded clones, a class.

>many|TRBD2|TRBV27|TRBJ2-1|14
TGTGCCACCAAGGCGGGGGGGGCCTACAATGAGCAGTTCTTC
CATKAGGAYNEQFF
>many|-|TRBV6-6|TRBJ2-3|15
TGTGCCAGCAGTTACGTCCTGACTAGTTCGGATACGCAGTATTTT
CASSYVLTSSDTQYF
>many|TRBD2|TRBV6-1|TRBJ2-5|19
TGTGCCAGCAGTTACGGGGGTCGGTCGAGACTAGCGGTACAAGAGACCCAGTACTTC
CASSYGGRSRLAVQETQYF
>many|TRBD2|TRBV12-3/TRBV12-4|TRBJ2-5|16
TGTGCCAGCAGTTCGGGGCAGCGGGAGCCCGGGCAGACCCAGTACTTC
CASSSGQREPGQTQYF
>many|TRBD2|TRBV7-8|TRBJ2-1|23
TGTGCCAGCAGCTTAAGTGGGCCAGGGGGGCCTCTGCCGGGACTAGCCACCTACAATGAGCAGTTCTTC
CASSLSGPGGPLPGLATYNEQFF
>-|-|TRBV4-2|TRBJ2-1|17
TGTGCCAGCAGCCAAGATTCCGGGCCAGGGGTCGGCAATGAGCAGTTCTTC
CASSQDSGPGVGNEQFF
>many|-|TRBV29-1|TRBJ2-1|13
TGCAGCGTTGCGTTGAGCTCCTACAATGAGCAGTTCTTC
CSVALSSYNEQFF
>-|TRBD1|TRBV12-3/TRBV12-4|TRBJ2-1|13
TGTGCCAGCAGACCGGGACAGGGATATGAGCAGTTCTTC
CASRPGQGYEQFF
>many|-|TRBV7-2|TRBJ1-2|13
TGTGCCAGCAGCATCCGGACGGACTATGGCTACACCTTC
CASSIRTDYGYTF
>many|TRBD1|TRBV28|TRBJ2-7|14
TGTGCCAGCAGTTTGCCGGGACAGGACTACGAGCAGTACTTC
CASSLPGQDYEQYF
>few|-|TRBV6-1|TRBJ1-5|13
TGTGCCAGCAGTGACGGGACAAATCAGCCCCAGCATTTT
CASSDGTNQPQHF
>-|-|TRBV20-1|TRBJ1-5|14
TGCAGTGCTAGAAGAGGCCTCGGCAATCAGCCCCAGCATTTT
CSARRGLGNQPQHF
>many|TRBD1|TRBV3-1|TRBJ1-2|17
TGTGCCAGCAGCCAAGACGCCCTTGGGACAGGGGATTTTGGCTACACCTTC
CASSQDALGTGDFGYTF
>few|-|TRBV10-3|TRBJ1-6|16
TGTGCCATCAGTGAGGAGAAGTTAATGGGAAATTCACCCCTCCACTTT
CAISEEKLMGNSPLHF
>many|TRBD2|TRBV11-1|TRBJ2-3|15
TGTGCCAGCAGCCTTACTAGCGGGAGCGCAGATACGCAGTATTTT
CASSLTSGSADTQYF
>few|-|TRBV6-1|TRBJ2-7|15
TGTGCCAGCAGTTTCCTGGGCCTTGCCGGGGACGAGCAGTACTTC
CASSFLGLAGDEQYF
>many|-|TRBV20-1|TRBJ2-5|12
TGCAGTGCTAAGGGGTCAGGGGAGACCCAGTACTTC
CSAKGSGETQYF
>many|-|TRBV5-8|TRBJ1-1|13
TGTGCCAGCAGCTTGGCGGGGGGCCCTGAAGCTTTCTTT
CASSLAGGPEAFF
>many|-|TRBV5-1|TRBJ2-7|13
TGCGCCAGCAGCTTGGAACTCGCCTACGAGCAGTACTTC
CASSLELAYEQYF
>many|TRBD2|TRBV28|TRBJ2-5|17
TGTGCCAGCAGTTTATGGTCTGGCGGGAGGAGGCAAGAGACCCAGTACTTC
CASSLWSGGRRQETQYF
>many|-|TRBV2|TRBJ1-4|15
TGTGCCAGCAGTTATTCCGTTACAACTAATGAAAAACTGTTTTTT
CASSYSVTTNEKLFF
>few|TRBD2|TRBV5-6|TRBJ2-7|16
TGTGCCAGCAGCTTTTTTCGGGGAGCGGGAGGTCAGGAGCAGTACTTC
CASSFFRGAGGQEQYF
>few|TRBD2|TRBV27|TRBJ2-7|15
TGTGCCAGCAGTCCGAGACTAGCCGGGCGCTACGAGCAGTACTTC
CASSPRLAGRYEQYF
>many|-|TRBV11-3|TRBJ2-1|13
TGTGCCAGCAGCTTACAAACGGGCGCTGAGCAGTTCTTC
CASSLQTGAEQFF
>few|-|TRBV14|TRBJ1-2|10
TGTGCGCCGCGGCGGTATGGCTACACCTTC
CAPRRYGYTF
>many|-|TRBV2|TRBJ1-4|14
TGTGCCAGGCAAAGACGGCGGGGGAACGAAAAACTGTTTTTT
CARQRRRGNEKLFF
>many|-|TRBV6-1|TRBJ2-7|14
TGTGCCAGCAGTGGGGGACTCTTCTCCTACGAGCAGTACTTC
CASSGGLFSYEQYF
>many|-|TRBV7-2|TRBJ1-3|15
TGTGCCAGCAGCTCTGACAGCAGCTTGGGACGCACCATATATTTT
CASSSDSSLGRTIYF
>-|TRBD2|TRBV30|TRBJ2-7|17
TGTGCCTGGAGCCCCTCGCGGGGGATTCTAAGCTCCTACGAGCAGTACTTC
CAWSPSRGILSSYEQYF
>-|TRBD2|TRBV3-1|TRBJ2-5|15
TGTGCCAGCAGCCGCCCCGGGGGGGCGGAAGAGACCCAGTACTTC
CASSRPGGAEETQYF
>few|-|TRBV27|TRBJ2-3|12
TGTGCCACGACAAGTATTACGGATACGCGGTATTTT
CATTSITDTRYF
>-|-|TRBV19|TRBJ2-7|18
TGTGCCAGTCCTCCCGGGGGGCTCAGAGCCGTAGAAGGGACCGAGCAGTACTTC
CASPPGGLRAVEGTEQYF
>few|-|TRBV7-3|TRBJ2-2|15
TGTGCCAGCAGCGTGCAGGGGGGGAGGACCGGGGAGCTGTTTTTT
CASSVQGGRTGELFF
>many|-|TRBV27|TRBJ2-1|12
TGTGCTTCCCAGGGGGGCTACAATGAGCAGTTCTTC
CASQGGYNEQFF
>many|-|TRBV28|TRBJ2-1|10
TGTGCCTCCCAAGGAGGTGAGCAGTTCTTC
CASQGGEQFF
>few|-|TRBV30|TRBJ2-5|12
TGTGCCTGGACCCGCGGGAAAGAGACCCAGTACTTC
CAWTRGKETQYF
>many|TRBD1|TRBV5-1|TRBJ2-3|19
TGCGCCAGCAGCTTGGCCCCGTACTTCGACAGGGGGAGCACAGATACGCAGTATTTT
CASSLAPYFDRGSTDTQYF
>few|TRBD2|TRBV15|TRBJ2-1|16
TGTGCCACCAGCAGAGCTCGGACTAGCGCGAACAATGAGCAGTTCTTC
CATSRARTSANNEQFF
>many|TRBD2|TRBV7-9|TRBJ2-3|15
TGTGCCAGCAGCCAAACTAGCGGGGTGACAGATACGCAGTATTTT
CASSQTSGVTDTQYF
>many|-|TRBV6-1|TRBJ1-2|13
TGTGCCAGCAGCGAGAGAGCTAACTATGGCTACACCTTC
CASSERANYGYTF
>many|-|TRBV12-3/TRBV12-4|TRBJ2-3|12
TGTGCCAGCGGTTTGGGGGCAGATACGCAGTATTTT
CASGLGADTQYF
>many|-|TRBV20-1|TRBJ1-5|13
TGCAGTGCGGGGGACGGGTGGAATCAGCCCCAGCATTTT
CSAGDGWNQPQHF
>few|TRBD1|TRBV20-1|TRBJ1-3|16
TGCAGTGCTAGAGAGATAACAGGGGGCCTTGGAAACACCATATATTTT
CSAREITGGLGNTIYF
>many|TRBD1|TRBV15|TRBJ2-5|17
TGTGCCACCAGCAGAGATGGCAGGACAGGGGTTGTGGAGACCCAGTACTTC
CATSRDGRTGVVETQYF
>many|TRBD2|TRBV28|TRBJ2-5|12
TGTGCCAGCAGGAGACTAGCAGGGACCCAGTACTTC
CASRRLAGTQYF